This T cell receptor (beta chain) was recovered during a study of CD8 T cells in Susac syndrome. RNA in amounts of about 0.45 to 1 ug was reverse transcribed with random hexamers. MiXCR, applied by TCRdb to the immunoSEQ multiplex PCR reads, yields one record per CDR3 protein. This sample has about 160,000 distinct CDR3 sequences, with 92% found just once. The germline gives CDR1 MRHNA, CDR2 SNTAGT. The CDR3 is 14 amino acids. With 5 bases removed from V and 4 bases from J, the gap between germline ends came to 13 bases. The TCR was taken from a human donor in good health. Specimen: CD4+ T cells from PBMCs. The genes are TRBV6-4 and TRBJ2-3; D unresolved. CDR3: CASSPLLGSDTQYF. In DNA, the CDR3 is TGTGCCAGCAGTCCCCTCTTGGGGTCAGATACGCAGTATTTT.